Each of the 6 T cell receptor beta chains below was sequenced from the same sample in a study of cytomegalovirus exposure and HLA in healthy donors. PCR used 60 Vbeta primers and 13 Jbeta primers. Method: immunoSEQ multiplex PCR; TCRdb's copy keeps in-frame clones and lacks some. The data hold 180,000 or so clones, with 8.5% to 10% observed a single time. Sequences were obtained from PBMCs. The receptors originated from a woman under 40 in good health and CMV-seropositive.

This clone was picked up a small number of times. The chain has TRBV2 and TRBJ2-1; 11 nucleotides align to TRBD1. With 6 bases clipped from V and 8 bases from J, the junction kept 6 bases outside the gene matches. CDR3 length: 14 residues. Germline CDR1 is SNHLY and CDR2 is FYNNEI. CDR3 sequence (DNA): TGTGCCAGCAGGGTACCGGGACAGGGGGATGAGCAGTTCTTC. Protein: CASRVPGQGDEQFF. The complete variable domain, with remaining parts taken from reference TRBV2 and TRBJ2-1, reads EPEVTQTPSHQVTQMGQEVILRCVPISNHLYFYWYRQILGQKVEFLVSFYNNEISEKSEIFDDQFSVERPDGSNFTLKIRSTKLEDSAMYFCASRVPGQGDEQFFGPGTRLTVL.

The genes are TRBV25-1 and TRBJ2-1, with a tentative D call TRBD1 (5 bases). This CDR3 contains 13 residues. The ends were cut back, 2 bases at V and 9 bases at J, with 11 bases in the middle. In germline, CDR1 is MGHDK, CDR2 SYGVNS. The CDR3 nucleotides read TGTGCCAGCAGTGAAGGGGCAGGGATTGAGCAGTTCTTC. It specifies CASSEGAGIEQFF.

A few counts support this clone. This chain's CDR3 is CASSVGGVSTEAFF. In DNA form, the CDR3 reads TGTGCCAGCAGCGTAGGCGGGGTGAGCACTGAAGCTTTCTTT. The chain uses TRBV9 and TRBJ1-1; D is ambiguous. Per germline, CDR1 SGDLS and CDR2 YYNGEE. V was pared by 0 bases and J by 4 bases, with 10 bases between. The CDR3 loop spans 14 amino acids. Based on the CDR3 plus reference TRBV9 and TRBJ1-1, the full variable domain is DSGVTQTPKHLITATGQRVTLRCSPRSGDLSVYWYQQSLDQGLQFLIQYYNGEERAKGNILERFSAQQFPDLHSELNLSSLELGDSALYFCASSVGGVSTEAFFGQGTRLTVV.

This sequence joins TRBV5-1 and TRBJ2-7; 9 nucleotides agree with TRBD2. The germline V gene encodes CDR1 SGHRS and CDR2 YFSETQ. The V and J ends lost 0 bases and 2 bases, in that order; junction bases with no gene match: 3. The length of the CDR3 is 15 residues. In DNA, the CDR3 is TGCGCCAGCAGCTTGGGGGCTAGCGGGGCCTACGAGCAGTACTTC. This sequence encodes CASSLGASGAYEQYF.

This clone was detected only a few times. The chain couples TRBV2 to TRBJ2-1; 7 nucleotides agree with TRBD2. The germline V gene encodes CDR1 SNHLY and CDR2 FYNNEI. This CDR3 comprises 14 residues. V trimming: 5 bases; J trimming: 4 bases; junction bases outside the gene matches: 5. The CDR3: CASSRGGRYNEQFF. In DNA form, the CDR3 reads TGTGCCAGCAGTCGGGGCGGGAGATACAATGAGCAGTTCTTC. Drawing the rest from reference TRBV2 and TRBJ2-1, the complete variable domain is EPEVTQTPSHQVTQMGQEVILRCVPISNHLYFYWYRQILGQKVEFLVSFYNNEISEKSEIFDDQFSVERPDGSNFTLKIRSTKLEDSAMYFCASSRGGRYNEQFFGPGTRLTVL.

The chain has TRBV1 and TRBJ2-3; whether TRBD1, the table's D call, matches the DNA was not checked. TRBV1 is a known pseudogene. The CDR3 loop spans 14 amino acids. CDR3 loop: CTRTGQTVTDTQYF. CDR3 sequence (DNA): TGCACCAGGACGGGACAGACCGTCACAGATACGCAGTATTTT.